This T cell receptor beta chain was sequenced in a study of post-analysis software for immune sequencing data. Overall study context: Relapsing-remitting, secondary progressive and progressive-relapsing courses of multiple sclerosis were included.

The CDR3 sequence is 18 residues long. Germline V gene data show CDR1 as SQVTM and CDR2 as ANQGSEA. V gave up 5 bases and J gave up 0 bases; unmatched junction bases: 8. Unique molecular identifiers were built into the TCR beta cDNA libraries. TCRdb itself ran the PCR reads through MiXCR, one entry per CDR3 protein. The sample carries over 700,000 distinct CDR3 sequences, 30% recorded once. Concerning this clonotype: Antigen: not known.

Regarding the study as a whole: Compared against controls, patients with multiple sclerosis displayed significantly lower normalized Chao1 diversity. The five TRBV segments detected at higher frequency in patients than in controls included TRBV5-6, TRBV5-1 and TRBV20-1. Strong co-clustering by F measure linked samples that shared a preparation batch.

This chain links TRBV29-1 with TRBJ2-1, with TRBD2 identical over 15 bases. This clonotype originated in a girl aged 10-17 years with multiple sclerosis. Sequenced material: blood. The CDR3 nucleotides are TGCAGCGTTCTCGGGACTAGCGGGGGGACCAGCTCCTACAATGAGCAGTTCTTC. Residues: CSVLGTSGGTSSYNEQFF.